These 28 T cell receptor beta chains share one sample of origin, sequenced in a study of T cell changes during pregnancy in multiple sclerosis. Using immunoSEQ multiplex PCR, the repertoire was profiled, and TCRdb retains in-frame clones only, with some absent. The sample shows tens of thousands of clones, about nine tenths of them seen only once. This material consisted of CD4+ T cells from peripheral blood mononuclear cells, taken in the second trimester of pregnancy. The receptors come from a female donor with multiple sclerosis, enrolled in a pregnancy study.

This chain's CDR3 is CASSLGAGGGEQFF. In nucleotides, the CDR3 is TGTGCCAGCAGCTTAGGAGCGGGGGGGGGTGAGCAGTTCTTC. The rearrangement joins TRBV5-4 to TRBJ2-1, with 10 bases identical to TRBD2. The CDR3 runs 14 residues. Germline-derived CDR1 and CDR2 are SGHNT and YYREEE (reference sequence). The trim removed 2 bases at V and 9 bases at J, leaving 5 bases unmatched.

CDR3 nucleotides: TGTGCCAGCAGCTCCGTCTTGGGAAACACCATATATTTT. Its protein is CASSSVLGNTIYF. This chain uses TRBV7-2 with TRBJ1-3; D unclear. The V gene's germline CDR1 is SGHTA and CDR2 FQGNSA. The CDR3 has 13 amino acids. The ends were cut back, 4 bases at V and 4 bases at J, with 8 bases in the middle.

V usage is TRBV9 and J usage is TRBJ2-7; 13 bases are shared with TRBD2. CDR1 and CDR2 from the germline V gene are SGDLS and YYNGEE. Trimming at V came to 0 bases and at J to 5 bases, leaving 5 bases not matched to a gene. CDR3 size: 16 residues. CDR3 sequence: CASSVGSGTSGNEQYF. The DNA for the CDR3 is TGTGCCAGCAGCGTAGGCAGCGGGACTAGCGGGAACGAGCAGTACTTC.

V gene TRBV27 combines with J gene TRBJ1-4; 9 bases align to TRBD1. Germline CDR1 reads MNHEY; CDR2 reads SMNVEV (reference sequence). This CDR3 spans 15 amino acids. V trimming: 6 bases; J trimming: 5 bases; junction bases outside the gene matches: 7. CDR3 nucleotide sequence: TGTGCCAGCAGGAGGGGGACAGGGTTGAATGAAAAACTGTTTTTT. This sequence encodes CASRRGTGLNEKLFF. Full variable domain (remainder filled in from reference TRBV27 and TRBJ1-4): EAQVTQNPRYLITVTGKKLTVTCSQNMNHEYMSWYRQDPGLGLRQIYYSMNVEVTDKGDVPEGYKVSRKEKRNFPLILESPSPNQTSLYFCASRRGTGLNEKLFFGSGTQLSVL.

J is TRBJ2-5 and V is TRBV6-1; TRBD1 agrees at 8 bases. Germline assignment: CDR1 MNHNS and CDR2 SASEGT. The CDR3 length is 13 residues. With 7 bases clipped from V and 4 bases from J, the junction kept 5 bases outside the gene matches. CDR3: CASKKTGAETQYF. CDR3 bases: TGTGCCAGCAAGAAGACAGGGGCAGAGACCCAGTACTTC.

This clone was detected once. The V and J genes are TRBV28 and TRBJ2-7; D not certain. Trimming cost V 2 bases and J 6 bases, with 11 bases left between them. The CDR3 spans 13 residues. Per germline, CDR1 MDHEN and CDR2 SYDVKM. CDR3 protein: CASSLPSQAEQYF. The CDR3 coding sequence is TGTGCCAGCAGTTTACCTAGTCAAGCCGAGCAGTACTTC. Full variable domain (rest looked up from reference TRBV28 and TRBJ2-7): DVKVTQSSRYLVKRTGEKVFLECVQDMDHENMFWYRQDPGLGLRLIYFSYDVKMKEKGDIPEGYSVSREKKERFSLILESASTNQTSMYLCASSLPSQAEQYFGPGTRLTVT.

V usage is TRBV2 and J usage is TRBJ1-2, with D perhaps TRBD1 (5 bases). Germline lookup yields CDR1 SNHLY and CDR2 FYNNEI. The V end lost 4 bases, the J end lost 1 base, and 10 bases lay between the germline ends. The CDR3 covers 14 residues. In DNA form, the CDR3 reads TGTGCCAGCAGTGTTGGGGCGGATAACTATGGCTACACCTTC. It is translated as CASSVGADNYGYTF.

The CDR3 loop reads CASYRDRGTNEQFF. The DNA for the CDR3 is TGCGCCAGTTACCGGGACAGGGGAACCAATGAGCAGTTCTTC. The chain is built from TRBV5-1 and TRBJ2-1, with 10 bases that match TRBD1. Germline CDR1 SGHRS, CDR2 YFSETQ. The CDR3 spans 14 residues. Losses at the gene ends were 8 bases for V and 6 bases for J; bases not matched to a gene: 8.

The J gene is TRBJ2-3, the V gene TRBV5-1; 13 positions agree with TRBD2. This CDR3 contains 18 residues. Unmatched junction bases numbered 14, after V lost 4 bases and J lost 6 bases. The V gene's germline CDR1 is SGHRS and CDR2 YFSETQ. CDR3 in DNA: TGCGCCAGCAGCCAACTCTCGGGACTAGCGGGGAGATCGGATACGCAGTATTTT. Amino acid sequence: CASSQLSGLAGRSDTQYF.

J is TRBJ2-5 and V is TRBV6-5; possibly TRBD2 for D (5 bases). CDR1 is MNHEY, CDR2 SVGAGI, per germline. The CDR3 totals 14 residues. V dropped 6 bases and J dropped 0 bases, with 11 bases sitting between them. The CDR3 nucleotides read TGTGCCAGCAGGCCACTAGGGTACCAAGAGACCCAGTACTTC. Its protein product is CASRPLGYQETQYF.

This chain links TRBV5-1 with TRBJ2-1; 12 bases match TRBD2. CDR3 length: 15 amino acids. Germline V gene sequence: CDR1 SGHRS, CDR2 YFSETQ. V was clipped by 3 bases and J by 7 bases; unmatched bases: 5. The CDR3 DNA sequence: TGCGCCAGCAGCTCAACTAGCGGGGGGATGAATGAGCAGTTCTTC. It is translated as CASSSTSGGMNEQFF.

The rearrangement joins TRBV29-1 to TRBJ1-2; 11 nucleotides line up with TRBD1. Germline lookup yields CDR1 SQVTM and CDR2 ANQGSEA. There are 15 residues in the CDR3. J was trimmed by 4 bases and V by 5 bases; bases with no gene match: 9. Here the CDR3 reads CSVKSGTGGAYGYTF. The CDR3 nucleotides read TGCAGCGTTAAATCCGGGACAGGGGGGGCCTATGGCTACACCTTC.

The chain joins TRBV29-1 to TRBJ2-3; D gene ambiguous. Germline lookup yields CDR1 SQVTM and CDR2 ANQGSEA. V was pared by 4 bases and J by 4 bases, with 6 bases between. The CDR3 sequence is 11 residues long. The CDR3 coding sequence is TGCAGCGTTGGTCTTCCAGATACGCAGTATTTT. Its translation is CSVGLPDTQYF.

This clone showed up just once. The CDR3 region has the DNA TGTGCCTGGAGTGTCCCCGGGGGGGAAAAACTGTTTTTT. Translated: CAWSVPGGEKLFF. This rearrangement joins TRBV30 to TRBJ1-4; a weak D match, TRBD1 (5 bases). The CDR3 totals 13 residues. Trimming pared 0 bases from V and 8 bases from J, leaving 10 bases between. From germline, CDR1 is GTSNPN and CDR2 SVGIG (reference sequence).

The chain couples TRBV10-3 to TRBJ2-6; 7 bases fit TRBD2. Losses at the gene ends were 8 bases for V and 0 bases for J; bases not matched to a gene: 4. The CDR3 sequence is 15 residues long. The germline V gene has CDR1 ENHRY and CDR2 SYGVKD. This chain's CDR3 is CAIGEGNSGANVLTF. DNA of the CDR3: TGTGCCATCGGGGAGGGAAACTCTGGGGCCAACGTCCTGACTTTC.

The chain recombines TRBV29-1 with TRBJ2-7; 7 bases fit TRBD1. J gave up 0 bases and V 6 bases, and 5 bases lay outside the gene matches. Germline V gene data show CDR1 as SQVTM and CDR2 as ANQGSEA. CDR3 length equals 13 residues. The CDR3 protein is CSVSGTDSYEQYF. The CDR3 DNA reads TGCAGCGTCTCCGGGACAGACTCCTACGAGCAGTACTTC.

The chain has TRBV6-5 and TRBJ2-7; 12 positions match TRBD2. The trim removed 5 bases at V and 6 bases at J, leaving 2 bases unmatched. Germline values: CDR1 MNHEY, CDR2 SVGAGI. The CDR3 extends over 13 amino acids. The CDR3 protein is CASSKGLAGEQYF. CDR3 sequence (DNA): TGTGCCAGCAGTAAGGGACTAGCGGGCGAGCAGTACTTC.

The chain joins TRBV7-2 to TRBJ1-4; possible D gene TRBD1, 6 bases. Germline V CDR1 and CDR2: SGHTA, FQGNSA. V lost 1 base and J 8 bases, leaving 11 bases between the germline ends. The CDR3 contains 14 residues. CDR3 amino acids: CASSLVAGDEKLFF. CDR3 nucleotides: TGTGCCAGCAGCTTAGTTGCAGGGGACGAAAAACTGTTTTTT.

This CDR3 is CASSGEGPGGEQYF. The DNA of the CDR3 is TGCGCCAGCAGCGGGGAGGGGCCCGGAGGCGAGCAGTACTTC. The chain uses TRBV5-1 and TRBJ2-7; 7 bases map to TRBD2. Trimming cost V 4 bases and J 6 bases; bases outside gene matches: 10. Germline loops: CDR1 SGHRS, CDR2 YFSETQ. The CDR3 extends over 14 amino acids.

DNA for the CDR3: TGTGCCAGCAGCCGGTTGACTAGCGCCCAAGAGACCCAGTACTTC. This codes for CASSRLTSAQETQYF. This sequence joins TRBV5-6 and TRBJ2-5, with TRBD2 matching 8 bases. CDR1 SGHDT and CDR2 YYEEEE come from the germline V gene. V lost 4 bases and J lost 1; bases outside the gene matches: 6. The CDR3 contains 15 residues.

The J gene is TRBJ2-7, the V gene TRBV5-1; D is possibly TRBD2 (5 bases). The CDR3 sequence is 15 residues long. Deletions cut 0 bases from V and 1 base from J, with 11 bases between. The germline gives CDR1 SGHRS, CDR2 YFSETQ. The CDR3: CASSLEGGGSYEQYF. The CDR3, as DNA: TGCGCCAGCAGCTTGGAAGGAGGAGGATCCTACGAGCAGTACTTC.

This rearrangement joins TRBV7-2 to TRBJ1-2, with 9 bases aligning to TRBD1. The germline V gene has CDR1 SGHTA and CDR2 FQGNSA. Trimming at V came to 4 bases and at J to 5 bases, leaving 11 bases not matched to a gene. The CDR3 is 16 residues long. Written as DNA, the CDR3 is TGTGCCAGCAGCTCCAAAAAGCCCGGGACAGGGTATGGCTACACCTTC. This codes for CASSSKKPGTGYGYTF.

V usage is TRBV5-1 and J usage is TRBJ2-6; D might be TRBD1 (6 bases). The length of the CDR3 is 16 residues. V was pared by 2 bases and J by 1 base, with 10 bases between. Germline assignment: CDR1 SGHRS and CDR2 YFSETQ. CDR3 coding DNA: TGCGCCAGCAGCTTCATAGGACAGTCTGGGGCCAACGTCCTGACTTTC. The encoded protein is CASSFIGQSGANVLTF.

The rearrangement links TRBV6-5 to TRBJ2-1; a weak D match, TRBD1 (5 bases). This CDR3 comprises 13 residues. Trimming took off 8 bases at V and 7 bases at J, with 15 bases between the two ends. From germline, CDR1 is MNHEY and CDR2 SVGAGI. CDR3 nucleotide sequence: TGTGCCAGCCATCAGGGTCGGCCGAATGAGCAGTTCTTC. It translates to CASHQGRPNEQFF.

This chain joins TRBV6-6 and TRBJ1-3; unclear D gene. CDR1 and CDR2 (germline): MNHNY, SVGAGI (reference sequence). The CDR3 is made up of 15 amino acids. Trimming took 5 bases from V and 0 from J, leaving 11 bases between them. The chain's CDR3 is CASSLDILSGNTIYF. DNA for the CDR3: TGTGCCAGCAGTCTCGACATACTCTCTGGAAACACCATATATTTT.

The chain joins TRBV9 to TRBJ2-2; TRBD2 aligns across 9 bases. The junction had 10 bases not matched to a gene; V was cut back by 6 bases and J by 1 base. CDR3 length: 17 residues. Germline CDR1 reads SGDLS; CDR2 reads YYNGEE. CDR3 sequence (DNA): TGTGCCAGCAATAGGGCGGGAGGGCCAGGGAACACCGGGGAGCTGTTTTTT. It specifies CASNRAGGPGNTGELFF.

This chain connects TRBV18 to TRBJ2-7; a weak D match, TRBD1 (5 bases). This CDR3 region has 14 residues. In germline, CDR1 is KGHSH, CDR2 LQKENI. Trimming stripped 2 bases from V and 4 bases from J, with 12 bases between. Written as DNA, the CDR3 is TGTGCCAGCTCACCAACAGGATCACCTTACGAGCAGTACTTC. Protein: CASSPTGSPYEQYF.

V gene TRBV6-5 combines with J gene TRBJ2-3; unclear D gene. The V gene's germline CDR1 is MNHEY and CDR2 SVGAGI. The CDR3 contains 13 residues. V was trimmed by 5 bases and J by 0 bases, leaving 6 bases between them. The CDR3 reads CASSAYSTDTQYF. The CDR3 DNA is TGTGCCAGCAGTGCCTACAGCACAGATACGCAGTATTTT.